The 22 T cell receptor beta chains below were found in one sample sequenced in a study of post-analysis software for immune sequencing data. Study-wide findings and caveats: TRBV5-6, TRBV5-1 and TRBV20-1 were among four to six TRBV segments more frequent in patients than controls.

TCR beta cDNA libraries had unique molecular identifiers. TCRdb re-called the PCR reads through MiXCR, storing one row per CDR3 protein. The sample yields approximately 730,000 distinct CDR3 sequences, under 60% seen once. No antigens are known for them. The sequencing input was blood. Receptor source: a girl aged 10-17 years with multiple sclerosis.

V and J are TRBV20-1 and TRBJ2-7, with D unclear. The V end lost 4 bases, the J end lost 3 bases, and 10 bases lay between the germline ends. Germline CDR1 DFQATT, CDR2 SNEGSKA (reference sequence). The length of the CDR3 is 12 residues. For the CDR3, the DNA is TGCAGTGCTACCCTAGGGAACTACGAGCAGTACTTC. Translation gives CSATLGNYEQYF.

This sequence joins TRBV15 and TRBJ1-2; no clear D. Trimming shortened V by 0 bases and J by 1 base, and 6 bases separated the two germline ends. Germline CDR1 is LNHNV and CDR2 is YYDKDF (reference sequence). The CDR3 runs 14 residues. The CDR3 is CATSRDPNNYGYTF. The CDR3 DNA is TGTGCCACCAGCAGAGATCCCAATAACTATGGCTACACCTTC.

A few counts support this clonotype. J is TRBJ2-7 and V is TRBV9; a possible D gene is TRBD2 (6 bases). The germline gives CDR1 SGDLS, CDR2 YYNGEE. Trimming took off 4 bases at V and 3 bases at J, with 14 bases between the two ends. The CDR3 totals 14 residues. For the CDR3, the DNA is TGTGCCAGCAGCCCCCGAGCGGGCCTCTACGAGCAGTACTTC. Encoded protein: CASSPRAGLYEQYF.

This clonotype was seen a few times. The V gene is TRBV6-5, the J gene TRBJ2-7; TRBD2 is a possible D gene (7 bases). The CDR3 has 16 residues. Deletions cut 6 bases from V and 6 bases from J, with 24 bases between. Germline V gene data show CDR1 as MNHEY and CDR2 as SVGAGI. The CDR3 coding sequence is TGTGCCAGCAGACCCCTTTCGGGGGGCGCCACCGCCGAGCAGTACTTC. Amino acids: CASRPLSGGATAEQYF.

There are a few counts of this clonotype. CDR3 sequence reads: CSARRTSGRAIGSDTQYF. The CDR3 DNA sequence: TGCAGTGCTCGTCGGACTAGCGGGAGGGCAATTGGTTCAGATACGCAGTATTTT. This rearrangement joins TRBV20-1 to TRBJ2-3; 15 bases are a match to TRBD2. V lost 5 bases to trimming and J lost 4 bases; unmatched junction nucleotides: 13. Per germline, CDR1 DFQATT and CDR2 SNEGSKA (reference sequence). This CDR3 is 18 amino acids long.

The V and J genes are TRBV11-2 and TRBJ1-6; D possibly corresponds to TRBD1 (5 bases). This CDR3 spans 14 amino acids. The ends were cut back, 8 bases at V and 8 bases at J, with 16 bases in the middle. The V gene's germline CDR1 is SGHAT and CDR2 FQNNGV. Here the CDR3 reads CASRPGGAHSPLHF. In DNA form, the CDR3 reads TGTGCCAGCCGTCCCGGCGGGGCGCATTCACCCCTCCACTTT.

The J gene is TRBJ2-3, the V gene TRBV7-2, with 7 positions matching TRBD2. In germline, CDR1 is SGHTA, CDR2 FQGNSA. The CDR3 covers 13 residues. The V segment lost 5 bases and the J segment 5 bases; nucleotides outside the gene matches: 4. CDR3 sequence reads: CASSREVGDTQYF. The DNA for the CDR3 is TGTGCCAGCAGCCGGGAGGTCGGAGATACGCAGTATTTT.

The V and J genes are TRBV12-3 or TRBV12-4 and TRBJ2-5; D is ambiguous. The germline V and J ends were trimmed by 3 bases and 1 base, with 15 bases remaining between them. This CDR3 is 16 amino acids long. CDR3 sequence (DNA): TGTGCCAGCAGTTTTACCCTGAGAGGCAGCCAAGAGACCCAGTACTTC. Its protein is CASSFTLRGSQETQYF.

The chain has TRBV9 and TRBJ2-1; D unclear. The CDR3 extends over 13 amino acids. V was pared by 3 bases and J by 13 bases, with 17 bases between. Germline CDR1 reads SGDLS; CDR2 reads YYNGEE. Here the CDR3 DNA reads TGTGCCAGCAGCGGCCCCCCTCCTGGGCCCCAGTTCTTC. The encoded protein is CASSGPPPGPQFF.

V is TRBV7-2 and J is TRBJ2-7; D is ambiguous. Between the trimmed V and J ends, which lost 3 bases and 2 bases, there was a span of 11 bases. The CDR3 totals 14 residues. The germline gives CDR1 SGHTA, CDR2 FQGNSA. CDR3 residues: CASSFGKQTYEQYF. The DNA for the CDR3 is TGTGCCAGCAGCTTTGGGAAGCAGACCTACGAGCAGTACTTC.

This chain connects TRBV9 to TRBJ1-6; possibly TRBD1 for D (5 bases). This CDR3 has 13 residues. V lost 2 bases to trimming and J lost 8 bases, with 8 bases between them. Germline V gives CDR1 SGDLS, CDR2 YYNGEE. As DNA, the CDR3 is TGTGCCAGCAGCGTTCGGGACGATTCACCCCTCCACTTT. It specifies CASSVRDDSPLHF.

V and J are TRBV2 and TRBJ1-5; D is perhaps TRBD1 (6 bases). The CDR3 runs to 16 residues. Between the trimmed V and J ends, which lost 4 bases and 0 bases, there was a span of 13 bases. CDR1 is SNHLY, CDR2 FYNNEI, per germline. CDR3 residues: CASSGRTAYSNQPQHF. CDR3 coding DNA: TGTGCCAGCAGTGGGAGGACAGCTTATAGCAATCAGCCCCAGCATTTT.

The table lists this clonotype with a count of one. The J gene is TRBJ1-2, the V gene TRBV4-3; D unclear. The germline CDR1 and CDR2 sequences are LGHNA and YSLEER. Trimming pared 2 bases from V and 0 bases from J, leaving 13 bases between. This CDR3 contains 16 residues. The CDR3 DNA reads TGCGCCAGCAGCCAAACAGCCCAGTCCCCTAACTATGGCTACACCTTC. Amino acid sequence: CASSQTAQSPNYGYTF.

This rearrangement joins TRBV18 to TRBJ1-1, with D perhaps matching TRBD1 (5 bases). Germline CDR1 KGHSH, CDR2 LQKENI. Between the trimmed V and J ends, which lost 3 bases and 8 bases, there was a span of 10 bases. CDR3 size: 12 residues. The CDR3: CASSPGLQEAFF. DNA for the CDR3: TGTGCCAGCTCACCGGGACTACAGGAAGCTTTCTTT.

The table lists this clonotype with a few counts. The chain is built from TRBV6-6 and TRBJ1-1, with 9 bases lining up with TRBD1. The CDR3 extends over 14 amino acids. Looked up from germline, CDR1 is MNHNY and CDR2 is SVGAGI (reference sequence). Trimming took 2 bases from V and 11 from J; bases not matched to a gene: 9. The CDR3 sequence is CASSYADRGIDAFF. The DNA of the CDR3 is TGTGCCAGCAGTTACGCGGACAGGGGAATCGATGCTTTCTTT.

The rearrangement links TRBV20-1 to TRBJ2-7, with 11 bases lining up with TRBD2. With 3 bases clipped from V and 3 bases from J, the junction kept 10 bases outside the gene matches. CDR3 length: 16 amino acids. Germline loops: CDR1 DFQATT, CDR2 SNEGSKA (reference sequence). The CDR3 here is CSASTLLAGGGYEQYF. Written as DNA, the CDR3 is TGCAGTGCTAGTACCCTTCTAGCGGGGGGAGGCTACGAGCAGTACTTC.

This clonotype has more than one count but fewer than ten. This rearrangement joins TRBV27 to TRBJ1-5; D call uncertain. V dropped 1 base and J dropped 4 bases, with 2 bases sitting between them. CDR1 and CDR2 (germline): MNHEY, SMNVEV (reference sequence). The CDR3 has 12 residues. The chain's CDR3 is CASSLLNQPQHF. The CDR3 DNA reads as TGTGCCAGCAGTTTATTGAATCAGCCCCAGCATTTT.

A single count supports this clonotype. V usage is TRBV7-3 and J usage is TRBJ2-1, with 13 bases matching TRBD2. This CDR3 is 17 amino acids long. The junction had 13 bases not matched to a gene; V was cut back by 5 bases and J by 9 bases. Germline lookup yields CDR1 SGHTA and CDR2 FQGTGA. In DNA, the CDR3 is TGTGCCAGCAGCCCCCCTCCCGGGACTAGCGGGACCGGTGAGCAGTTCTTC. Translated, it gives CASSPPPGTSGTGEQFF.

The chain recombines TRBV6-5 with TRBJ1-4, with TRBD1 matching over 8 bases. Germline V gives CDR1 MNHEY, CDR2 SVGAGI. The J segment lost 8 bases and the V segment lost 0 bases, leaving 5 bases of the junction unmatched. The CDR3 length is 15 residues. CDR3 bases: TGTGCCAGCAGTTACTCGACAGGGGCGGGGGAAAAACTGTTTTTT. Translated, it gives CASSYSTGAGEKLFF.

V usage is TRBV27 and J usage is TRBJ1-5; 7 bases fit TRBD1. The CDR3 loop spans 13 amino acids. After removal of 4 bases from V and 10 bases from J, the junction contained 7 bases not matched to a gene. CDR1 is MNHEY, CDR2 SMNVEV, per germline (reference sequence). The CDR3 DNA reads as TGTGCCAGCAGTTCTAGGACAGGCCGTCCCCAGCATTTT. This encodes CASSSRTGRPQHF.

The table lists this clonotype with many counts. CDR3 DNA: TGCGCCAGCAGCGCCTCAATGGCAGATACGCAGTATTTT. This gives the protein CASSASMADTQYF. This sequence joins TRBV5-1 and TRBJ2-3, with unresolved D. Deletions cut 4 bases from V and 4 bases from J, with 10 bases between. CDR1 is SGHRS and CDR2 is YFSETQ in the germline V gene. CDR3 length equals 13 residues.

This chain uses TRBV12-3 or TRBV12-4 with TRBJ1-2; 9 bases are a match to TRBD1. The CDR3 runs to 15 residues. Trimming removed 6 bases from V and 2 bases from J; junction bases left unmatched: 7. CDR3 residues: CASSQHGQGNYGYTF. CDR3 nucleotide sequence: TGTGCCAGCAGCCAACATGGACAGGGGAACTATGGCTACACCTTC.